This T cell receptor beta chain came from a study of OX40 agonist ivuxolimab in advanced cancers. From germline, CDR1 is GTSNPN and CDR2 SVGIG (reference sequence). The CDR3 loop spans 14 amino acids. The trim removed 0 bases at V and 7 bases at J, leaving 6 bases unmatched. This clone was found a few times. The data were produced by immunoSEQ multiplex PCR, yet TCRdb's version contains in-frame clones alone and is incomplete. The sample yields tens of thousands of clones, roughly 92% seen once. This sample comprised CD4+ or CD8+ T cells sorted from blood, obtained in a trial of the OX40 agonist ivuxolimab. The rearrangement links TRBV30 to TRBJ2-1; 7 bases are shared with TRBD2. This TCR was sampled from an adult with an advanced solid tumor such as melanoma, head and neck, liver or kidney cancer. In DNA form, the CDR3 reads TGTGCCTGGAGTGTACCCGGACTAGGTAATGAGCAGTTCTTC. As protein: CAWSVPGLGNEQFF.